The present entry profiles one T cell receptor beta chain with its context. Its antigen specificity is not known. Per-base quality was not reported, and no clone a single base away is much larger than it. The library relied on the immunoSEQ multiplex PCR assay. For most patients, genomic DNA was subjected to high-throughput TCR-beta CDR3 sequencing by Adaptive Biotechnologies. In the original analysis: Adaptive's ImmunoSEQ software was the source of the TCR sequencing data for roughly 19 patients, while three other patients were processed with MiXCR and VDJtools. Because the origin of CDR3 nucleotide sequences shared between donor and recipient could not be assigned, those sequences were removed. Alloreactive clones required at least 2-fold expansion over unstimulated cells and minimum CFSE-low frequency of 0.002% (template counts) or 0.001% (read counts). Mappable clones were those detected in sequenced pre-transplant spleen, lymph node, or MLR CFSE-low populations of the donor or recipient. Cumulative frequency of alloreactive clones was calculated as a percentage of all sequences weighted by copy number. The table was pulled from immuneACCESS by TCRdb, which kept in-frame rearrangements only. Such tables lose some clones; where checked, under half of the loss comes from unresolved V genes, and the rest has no known cause. That table supplies the V and J calls and clone size; D and trimming were determined from the DNA. The sample has 12,000 or so clones on record, about three quarters of them singletons. The ten largest make up about 30% of the sample.

The V and J ends are trimmed by 4 bases and 2 bases, leaving 5 bases between them. The CDR3 runs 12 amino acids, cysteine and phenylalanine included. CDR3 DNA only is kept here, 36 bases in frame from base 1. Via the germline V gene, CDR1 is SGDLS and CDR2 YYNGEE. Blood samples were collected up to 4 times in the first month after transplant and then at least monthly when available. The sample is drawn from a study of graft-versus-host responses after intestinal transplantation (dated by TCRdb to the early 2020s). About the investigation overall: Recipients received multivisceral, liver-intestinal, or isolated intestinal transplants. Every recipient was given anti-thymocyte globulin induction, followed by 2 to 4 years of maintenance tacrolimus and steroids. After intestinal transplantation, graft-versus-host and host-versus-graft alloreactive T cell clones in the graft, circulation and bone marrow were tracked using bulk TCR-beta CDR3 sequencing. Alloreactive clones were identified by sequencing pre-transplant mixed lymphocyte reaction products and comparing them with unstimulated pre-transplant donor and recipient T cells. The cohort enrolled some 23 intestinal transplant recipients including one retransplant, and a few patients lacking pretransplant specimens were excluded. Donor T cell macrochimerism was defined as a peak of at least 4% donor T cells among recipient peripheral blood mononuclear cells. Instead of going to the commercial service, samples from three later patients were sequenced in-house on an Illumina MiSeq and processed with MiXCR.

Beyond this particular receptor, the publication reports: Early after transplant, peak levels of circulating GvH clones were associated with declines in HvG clones. The conclusions were limited by the relatively low number and heterogeneity of the intestinal transplant patients. High GvH to HvG T cell clonal ratios were observed in the allografts of patients with donor T cell macrochimerism. GvH clones were found in recipient bone marrow, and some of the GvH clones appeared earlier in ileal mucosa or blood, which is consistent with an intestinal mucosal origin.

The material sequenced was PBMCs, taken around 530 days after intestinal transplant. The receptor was isolated from a human patient who received an intestinal transplant, so some T cells may come from the graft donor. The sequence is built from TRBV9 and TRBJ2-3; the D gene assignment is ambiguous. The CDR3 reads CASSLYTDTQYF. The base sequence is TGTGCCAGCAGCCTTTACACAGATACGCAGTATTTT.